These 2 T cell receptor beta chains were sequenced from one sample in a study of T-cell reconstitution after alpha-beta-depleted transplantation in children. Unique molecular identifiers were used to barcode this TCRbeta library. TCRdb redid the calling of the PCR reads with MiXCR, one entry per CDR3 protein. This repertoire shows roughly 220,000 distinct CDR3 sequences, 12% found once; its top ten account for over 2%. Sequencing was performed on PBMCs from the stem cell graft donor, taken from the stem cell graft. The receptors were sampled from a human donor who donated a stem cell graft to a child with acute lymphoblastic leukemia.

At least ten counts were recorded for this clonotype. This rearrangement joins TRBV10-3 to TRBJ2-7, with D uncertain. This CDR3 region has 15 residues. V dropped 0 bases and J dropped 3 bases, with 12 bases sitting between them. Per the germline V gene, CDR1 is ENHRY and CDR2 is SYGVKD. The CDR3 DNA reads as TGTGCCATCAGTGAGTCGGGCGGAAACAGCTACGAGCAGTACTTC. Translated, it gives CAISESGGNSYEQYF.

This clonotype appeared a few times. The rearrangement uses TRBV11-1 and TRBJ1-1, with D possibly matching TRBD1 (6 bases). The V and J ends lost 4 bases and 3 bases respectively, with 24 bases between them. The CDR3 covers 18 residues. The germline V gene has CDR1 SGHAT and CDR2 FQDESV (reference sequence). The CDR3 nucleotides are TGTGCCAGCAGCTCCGGACACAGGGATGTGTCGGATCACACTGAAGCTTTCTTT. The encoded protein is CASSSGHRDVSDHTEAFF. Together with reference TRBV11-1 and TRBJ1-1, the CDR3 gives the full variable domain: EAEVAQSPRYKITEKSQAVAFWCDPISGHATLYWYRQILGQGPELLVQFQDESVVDDSQLPKDRFSAERLKGVDSTLKIQPAELGDSAMYLCASSSGHRDVSDHTEAFFGQGTRLTVV.